The 25 T cell receptor beta chains listed next were all sequenced from one sample in a study of T cell responses to AZD1222 COVID-19 vaccine. The table came from immunoSEQ multiplex PCR; TCRdb's copy has only in-frame clones and leaves some out. The sample includes about 120,000 clones, approximately 90% seen only once; the top ten take around 0.99%. The sample consisted of peripheral blood, taken 28 days after the second AZD1222 dose. These receptors were collected from an adult who received the AZD1222 COVID-19 vaccine.

The chain uses TRBV5-1 and TRBJ1-4; D is perhaps TRBD1 (6 bases). V gave up 5 bases and J gave up 6 bases, with 14 bases separating them. In germline, CDR1 is SGHRS, CDR2 YFSETQ. The CDR3 extends over 14 amino acids. CDR3 sequence: CASSTGQTDEKLFF. In DNA, the CDR3 is TGCGCCAGCAGTACAGGACAGACAGATGAAAAACTGTTTTTT.

The V and J genes are TRBV2 and TRBJ1-5; D is uncertain. V was pared by 3 bases and J by 0 bases, with 15 bases between. Germline CDR1 reads SNHLY; CDR2 reads FYNNEI. The CDR3 has 17 amino acids. CDR3 nucleotide sequence: TGTGCCAGCAGTGAGAGAAACAGTCTCTATAGCAATCAGCCCCAGCATTTT. Translating gives CASSERNSLYSNQPQHF. Looking up the rest from reference TRBV2 and TRBJ1-5 gives the full variable domain: EPEVTQTPSHQVTQMGQEVILRCVPISNHLYFYWYRQILGQKVEFLVSFYNNEISEKSEIFDDQFSVERPDGSNFTLKIRSTKLEDSAMYFCASSERNSLYSNQPQHFGDGTRLSIL.

The chain couples TRBV5-1 to TRBJ2-7, with unresolved D. CDR1 SGHRS and CDR2 YFSETQ come from the germline V gene. V was clipped by 1 base and J by 4 bases, with 9 bases between them. The CDR3 has 13 residues. The CDR3 loop reads CASSLLPPYEQYF. DNA of the CDR3: TGCGCCAGCAGCTTGTTACCCCCATACGAGCAGTACTTC. The whole variable domain, remainder taken from reference TRBV5-1 and TRBJ2-7, is KAGVTQTPRYLIKTRGQQVTLSCSPISGHRSVSWYQQTPGQGLQFLFEYFSETQRNKGNFPGRFSGRQFSNSRSEMNVSTLELGDSALYLCASSLLPPYEQYFGPGTRLTVT.

J is TRBJ2-7 and V is TRBV27, with D maybe TRBD2 (6 bases). The length of the CDR3 is 11 residues. Per the germline V gene, CDR1 is MNHEY and CDR2 is SMNVEV (reference sequence). The V and J ends lost 6 bases and 11 bases respectively, with 14 bases between them. CDR3 bases: TGTGCCAGCAGGAGAGAGGGAGGAGAGTACTTC. Its protein product is CASRREGGEYF.

The rearrangement uses TRBV5-1 and TRBJ2-1; TRBD2 aligns across 8 bases. The germline gives CDR1 SGHRS, CDR2 YFSETQ. Trimming removed 3 bases from V and 6 bases from J; junction bases left unmatched: 11. The CDR3 has 16 residues. The CDR3 DNA is TGCGCCAGCAGCTCCCCCGGGGGGACTAGAGTCAATGAGCAGTTCTTC. Protein: CASSSPGGTRVNEQFF. Complete variable domain (other parts from reference TRBV5-1 and TRBJ2-1): KAGVTQTPRYLIKTRGQQVTLSCSPISGHRSVSWYQQTPGQGLQFLFEYFSETQRNKGNFPGRFSGRQFSNSRSEMNVSTLELGDSALYLCASSSPGGTRVNEQFFGPGTRLTVL.

The chain employs TRBV20-1 and TRBJ2-1; perhaps TRBD2 as D (5 bases). Trimming took off 3 bases at V and 0 bases at J, with 9 bases between the two ends. The CDR3 consists of 14 residues. Germline CDR1 DFQATT, CDR2 SNEGSKA (reference sequence). The CDR3 DNA sequence: TGCAGTGCTAGTATGCGGGTCTCCTACAATGAGCAGTTCTTC. This encodes CSASMRVSYNEQFF.

This chain joins TRBV4-1 and TRBJ2-1; D is perhaps TRBD2 (5 bases). CDR1 and CDR2 from the germline V gene are MGHRA and YSYEKL. V was trimmed by 2 bases and J by 7 bases, leaving 12 bases between them. The CDR3 extends over 14 amino acids. As DNA, the CDR3 is TGCGCCAGCAGCCAACATACTCGGACTAATGAGCAGTTCTTC. It is translated as CASSQHTRTNEQFF.

This chain links TRBV6-5 with TRBJ2-7; tentatively, D is TRBD2 (5 bases). CDR1 is MNHEY and CDR2 is SVGAGI in the germline V gene. This CDR3 contains 15 residues. V dropped 4 bases and J dropped 0 bases, with 13 bases sitting between them. Written as DNA, the CDR3 is TGTGCCAGCAGTTCCGAAGGTGGGAGCTCCTACGAGCAGTACTTC. Translation: CASSSEGGSSYEQYF.

This chain uses TRBV28 with TRBJ2-7; D call uncertain. Germline V gives CDR1 MDHEN, CDR2 SYDVKM. Trimming stripped 5 bases from V and 3 bases from J, with 11 bases between. The CDR3 sequence is 13 residues long. CDR3 sequence: CASSPAYRYEQYF. The DNA for the CDR3 is TGTGCCAGCAGTCCGGCCTACCGCTACGAGCAGTACTTC.

The rearrangement links TRBV25-1 to TRBJ1-4, with a weak D call TRBD1 (5 bases). Germline CDR1 is MGHDK and CDR2 is SYGVNS. Trimming pared 2 bases from V and 2 bases from J, leaving 12 bases between. The CDR3 totals 16 residues. The CDR3 DNA reads TGTGCCAGCAGTGAAGGGCGGGGCGCGACTAATGAAAAACTGTTTTTT. As protein: CASSEGRGATNEKLFF.

The chain recombines TRBV19 with TRBJ2-1; 12 positions match TRBD2. The V gene end was trimmed by 5 bases and the J gene end by 4 bases; junction bases not matched to a gene: 21. This CDR3 is 21 amino acids long. CDR1 and CDR2 from the germline V gene are LNHDA and SQIVND (reference sequence). CDR3 in amino acids: CASSDRKPGRASGRGYNEQFF. CDR3 in DNA: TGTGCCAGTAGTGACAGAAAACCCGGTCGGGCTAGCGGGAGGGGGTACAATGAGCAGTTCTTC.

The chain has TRBV3-1 (or the pseudogene TRBV3-2) and TRBJ2-1, with TRBD1 matching 8 bases. The CDR3 runs 15 residues. Germline V CDR1 and CDR2: LGHDT, YNNKEL (reference sequence). With V trimmed by 1 base and J by 8 bases, 7 bases remained unmatched. DNA of the CDR3: TGTGCCAGCAGCCAAGTGCAGGGGGCGATAGATGAGCAGTTCTTC. Translation gives CASSQVQGAIDEQFF.

The V gene is TRBV6-5, the J gene TRBJ2-7; weak D call: TRBD2 (7 bases). The germline gives CDR1 MNHEY, CDR2 SVGAGI. The V end was cut by 6 bases, the J end by 3 bases, with 18 bases between. CDR3 length: 15 residues. CDR3 sequence: CASSPRGGGSYEQYF. CDR3 bases: TGTGCCAGCAGCCCCAGAGGGGGGGGAAGCTACGAGCAGTACTTC.

V usage is TRBV6-1 and J usage is TRBJ1-5; TRBD1 might be the D (5 bases). The CDR3 extends over 16 amino acids. The ends were cut back, 0 bases at V and 7 bases at J, with 16 bases in the middle. CDR1 is MNHNS and CDR2 is SASEGT in the germline V gene. The chain's CDR3 is CASSEARDPMGQPQHF. The CDR3 DNA reads TGTGCCAGCAGTGAAGCTCGGGACCCCATGGGGCAGCCCCAGCATTTT.

The rearrangement links TRBV27 to TRBJ2-3; 7 nucleotides agree with TRBD2. CDR1 and CDR2 from the germline V gene are MNHEY and SMNVEV (reference sequence). The CDR3 covers 17 residues. After removal of 2 bases from V and 3 bases from J, the junction contained 11 bases not matched to a gene. The DNA of the CDR3 is TGTGCCAGCAGTTTAACGGGCCTAGCGGTTGGAACAGATACGCAGTATTTT. Protein: CASSLTGLAVGTDTQYF.

In DNA, the CDR3 is TGTGCCAGCAGCAAAGGACGACAGGGATTGGGCACTGAAGCTTTCTTT. It yields the protein CASSKGRQGLGTEAFF. The V gene is TRBV21-1, the J gene TRBJ1-1; the table names TRBD1, a call not compared with the DNA. TRBV21-1 is labeled a pseudogene. The CDR3 contains 16 residues.

This clone was detected once. The V call is TRBV6-6, the J call TRBJ1-5; no reliable D call. This CDR3 region has 14 residues. The V and J ends lost 2 bases and 4 bases respectively, with 9 bases between them. Germline values: CDR1 MNHNY, CDR2 SVGAGI (reference sequence). CDR3 sequence: CASSYLDMNQPQHF. The CDR3 DNA is TGTGCCAGCAGTTACCTAGACATGAATCAGCCCCAGCATTTT.

V gene TRBV5-1 combines with J gene TRBJ2-3; 7 positions match TRBD1. V lost 5 bases and J lost 4; bases outside the gene matches: 10. The CDR3 is made up of 15 amino acids. The germline CDR1 and CDR2 sequences are SGHRS and YFSETQ. The CDR3: CASRSRQGVSDTQYF. The CDR3 DNA reads TGCGCCAGCAGAAGTCGACAGGGTGTATCAGATACGCAGTATTTT.

The rearrangement links TRBV3-1 (or the pseudogene TRBV3-2) to TRBJ1-6; TRBD1 might be the D (6 bases). The CDR3 totals 15 residues. Trimming shortened V by 1 base and J by 7 bases, and 11 bases separated the two germline ends. CDR1 LGHDT and CDR2 YNNKEL come from the germline V gene (reference sequence). The DNA for the CDR3 is TGTGCCAGCAGCCAAGCAGGACAGAAGAATTCACCCCTCCACTTT. As protein: CASSQAGQKNSPLHF.

V is TRBV30 and J is TRBJ2-1; perhaps D is TRBD1 or TRBD2 (5 bases each). The CDR3 is 13 residues long. Germline loops: CDR1 GTSNPN, CDR2 SVGIG (reference sequence). Trimming removed 2 bases at V and 6 bases at J, with 11 bases between. DNA for the CDR3: TGTGCCTGGAGTACCCAGAGGGGCAATGAGCAGTTCTTC. Protein product: CAWSTQRGNEQFF.

This chain uses TRBV7-2 with TRBJ2-7; 12 bases agree with TRBD2. The CDR3 sequence is 16 residues long. The V gene's germline CDR1 is SGHTA and CDR2 FQGNSA. V lost 2 bases and J lost 1; bases outside the gene matches: 3. The CDR3 loop is CASSLPGLAGSYEQYF. In nucleotides, the CDR3 is TGTGCCAGCAGCTTACCCGGACTAGCGGGATCCTACGAGCAGTACTTC.

This chain uses TRBV19 with TRBJ1-5; D is possibly TRBD1 (6 bases). This CDR3 is built from 15 residues. The germline gives CDR1 LNHDA, CDR2 SQIVND (reference sequence). Trimming cost V 5 bases and J 1 base, with 12 bases left between them. Here the CDR3 reads CASSQGRESNQPQHF. The CDR3 DNA is TGTGCCAGTAGTCAGGGGCGCGAAAGCAATCAGCCCCAGCATTTT.

The chain uses TRBV5-1 and TRBJ1-4; D unclear. The CDR3 has 14 amino acids. Germline lookup yields CDR1 SGHRS and CDR2 YFSETQ. With 5 bases removed from V and 3 bases from J, the gap between germline ends came to 11 bases. Written as DNA, the CDR3 is TGCGCCAGCAGAGAGGGAAACCCTAATGAAAAACTGTTTTTT. This gives the protein CASREGNPNEKLFF.

CDR3 DNA sequence: TGTGCCTGGACCCCCCTTGGGGGTTGGGACACTGAAGCTTTCTTT. Its translation: CAWTPLGGWDTEAFF. V gene TRBV30 combines with J gene TRBJ1-1, with a tentative D call TRBD1 (5 bases). Germline CDR1 and CDR2: GTSNPN and SVGIG (reference sequence). Trimming pared 4 bases from V and 3 bases from J, leaving 18 bases between. CDR3 length equals 15 residues. The whole variable domain, filled in from reference TRBV30 and TRBJ1-1, reads SQTIHQWPATLVQPVGSPLSLECTVEGTSNPNLYWYRQAAGRGLQLLFYSVGIGQISSEVPQNLSASRPQDRQFILSSKKLLLSDSGFYLCAWTPLGGWDTEAFFGQGTRLTVV.

V gene TRBV6-5 combines with J gene TRBJ1-2; 9 positions match TRBD1. The CDR3 length is 13 residues. Germline V CDR1 and CDR2: MNHEY, SVGAGI. V lost 4 bases to trimming and J lost 6 bases; unmatched junction nucleotides: 3. Here the CDR3 reads CASSSGTGNGYTF. CDR3 coding DNA: TGTGCCAGCAGTTCCGGGACAGGGAATGGCTACACCTTC.